Following are 5 T cell receptor beta chains from one sample sequenced in a study of T cell changes during pregnancy in multiple sclerosis. Method: immunoSEQ multiplex PCR; TCRdb's copy keeps in-frame clones and lacks some. The table records tens of thousands of clones, 80% to 95% of them present only once. Source: peripheral blood, taken in the first trimester of pregnancy. These receptors all stem from a female donor with multiple sclerosis, enrolled in a pregnancy study.

This chain links TRBV7-3 with TRBJ2-2; 8 bases map to TRBD2. Germline lookup yields CDR1 SGHTA and CDR2 FQGTGA. The ends lost 5 bases at V and 5 bases at J; junction bases unmatched: 4. This CDR3 region has 14 residues. The CDR3 sequence: CASSALAATGELFF. As DNA, the CDR3 is TGTGCCAGCAGCGCACTAGCGGCAACCGGGGAGCTGTTTTTT.

The chain carries TRBV7-2 and TRBJ2-7; a weak D match, TRBD1 (5 bases). The V and J ends lost 5 bases and 5 bases respectively, with 13 bases between them. CDR1 SGHTA and CDR2 FQGNSA come from the germline V gene. The CDR3 has 13 amino acids. As DNA, the CDR3 is TGTGCCAGCAGCCCCCAGCAGGGAAACGAGCAGTACTTC. Translation gives CASSPQQGNEQYF.

The CDR3 sequence: CASSQDGAGGLSEQYF. In DNA, the CDR3 is TGCGCCAGCAGCCAAGATGGGGCGGGGGGTCTCTCCGAGCAGTACTTC. This rearrangement joins TRBV4-1 to TRBJ2-7; TRBD2 matches at 8 bases. The CDR3 runs 16 residues. Trimming at V came to 0 bases and at J to 6 bases, leaving 10 bases not matched to a gene. Germline V CDR1 and CDR2: MGHRA, YSYEKL.

The V call is TRBV7-6, the J call TRBJ2-5, with 9 positions matching TRBD2. The length of the CDR3 is 17 residues. Germline CDR1 SGHVS, CDR2 FNYEAQ. The junction had 8 bases not matched to a gene; V was cut back by 1 base and J by 2 bases. The CDR3 loop reads CASSLGPAGGGQETQYF. The DNA for the CDR3 is TGTGCCAGCAGCTTAGGTCCAGCGGGGGGAGGACAAGAGACCCAGTACTTC.

This sequence joins TRBV14 and TRBJ1-4, with 8 bases identical to TRBD1. J gave up 7 bases and V 3 bases, and 7 bases lay outside the gene matches. The CDR3 spans 15 residues. CDR1 is SGHDN and CDR2 is FVKESK in the germline V gene. The CDR3 protein is CASSQDRVKGEKLFF. CDR3 bases: TGTGCCAGCAGCCAGGACAGGGTTAAAGGTGAAAAACTGTTTTTT.